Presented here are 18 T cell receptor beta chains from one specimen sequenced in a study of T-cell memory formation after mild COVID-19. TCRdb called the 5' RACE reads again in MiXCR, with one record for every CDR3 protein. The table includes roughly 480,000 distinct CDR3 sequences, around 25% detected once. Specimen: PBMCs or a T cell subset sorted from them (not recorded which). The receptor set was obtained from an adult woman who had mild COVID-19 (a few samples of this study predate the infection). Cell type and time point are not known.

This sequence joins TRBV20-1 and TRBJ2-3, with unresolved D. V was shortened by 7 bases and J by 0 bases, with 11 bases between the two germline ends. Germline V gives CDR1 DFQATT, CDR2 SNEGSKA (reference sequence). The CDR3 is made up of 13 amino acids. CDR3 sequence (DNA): TGCAGTGTCCCCGCCTCTAGCACAGATACGCAGTATTTT. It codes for CSVPASSTDTQYF.

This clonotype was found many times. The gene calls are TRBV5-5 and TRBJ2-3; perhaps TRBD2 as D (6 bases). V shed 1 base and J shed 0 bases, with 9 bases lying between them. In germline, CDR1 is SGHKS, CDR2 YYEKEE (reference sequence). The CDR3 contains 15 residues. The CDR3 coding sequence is TGTGCCAGCAGCTTGTCGGGGGTGAGCACAGATACGCAGTATTTT. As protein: CASSLSGVSTDTQYF.

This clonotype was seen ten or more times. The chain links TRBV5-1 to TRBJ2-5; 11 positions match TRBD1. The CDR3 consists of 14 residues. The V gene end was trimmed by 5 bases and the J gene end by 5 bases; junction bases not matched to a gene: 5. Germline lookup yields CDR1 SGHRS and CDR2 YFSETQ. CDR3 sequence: CASSRTGGRETQYF. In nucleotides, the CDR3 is TGCGCCAGCAGTCGGACAGGGGGCAGGGAGACCCAGTACTTC.

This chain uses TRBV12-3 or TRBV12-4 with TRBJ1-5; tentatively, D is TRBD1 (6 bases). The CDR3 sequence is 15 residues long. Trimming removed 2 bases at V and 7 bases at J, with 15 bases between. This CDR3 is CASSLRPRGRQPQHF. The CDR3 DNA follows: TGTGCCAGCAGTTTACGACCCAGGGGTCGACAGCCCCAGCATTTT.

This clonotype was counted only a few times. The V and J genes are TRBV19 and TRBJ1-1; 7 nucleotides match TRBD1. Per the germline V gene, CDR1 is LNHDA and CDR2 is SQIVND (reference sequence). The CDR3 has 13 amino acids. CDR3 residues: CGRKRGLYTEAFF. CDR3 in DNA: TGTGGAAGAAAAAGGGGGCTATACACTGAAGCTTTCTTT.

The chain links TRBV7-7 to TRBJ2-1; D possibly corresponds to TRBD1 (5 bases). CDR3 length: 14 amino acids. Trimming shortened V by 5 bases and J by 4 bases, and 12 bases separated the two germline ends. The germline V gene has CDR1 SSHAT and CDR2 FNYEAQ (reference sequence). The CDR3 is CASSPGPVYNEQFF. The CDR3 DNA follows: TGTGCCAGCAGCCCAGGGCCGGTATACAATGAGCAGTTCTTC.

CDR3 bases: TGTGCCAGCAGCCCGATCCCCCGGCCTCCAGTATACGAGCAGTACTTC. This translates into CASSPIPRPPVYEQYF. This rearrangement joins TRBV7-9 to TRBJ2-7; D unclear. Trimming stripped 5 bases from V and 4 bases from J, with 21 bases between. The CDR3 totals 16 residues. Germline V gene lookup returns CDR1 SEHNR and CDR2 FQNEAQ (reference sequence).

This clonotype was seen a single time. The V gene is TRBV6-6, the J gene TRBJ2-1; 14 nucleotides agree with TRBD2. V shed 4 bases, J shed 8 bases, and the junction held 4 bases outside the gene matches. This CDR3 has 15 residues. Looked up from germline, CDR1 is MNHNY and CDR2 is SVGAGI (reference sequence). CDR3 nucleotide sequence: TGTGCCAGCAGTTTGGGACTAGCGGGGGTCCATGAGCAGTTCTTC. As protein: CASSLGLAGVHEQFF.

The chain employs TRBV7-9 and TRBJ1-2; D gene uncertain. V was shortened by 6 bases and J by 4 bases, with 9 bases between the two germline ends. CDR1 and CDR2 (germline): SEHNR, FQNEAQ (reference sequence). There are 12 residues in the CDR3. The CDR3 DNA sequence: TGTGCCAGCAGTTGGGATCTCTATGGCTACACCTTC. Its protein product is CASSWDLYGYTF.

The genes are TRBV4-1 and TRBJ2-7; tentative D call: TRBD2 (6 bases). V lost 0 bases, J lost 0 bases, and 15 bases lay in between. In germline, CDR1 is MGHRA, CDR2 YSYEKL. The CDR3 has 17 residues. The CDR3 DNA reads TGCGCCAGCAGCCAAGAGGAATCCGGGGGATCCTCCTACGAGCAGTACTTC. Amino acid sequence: CASSQEESGGSSYEQYF.

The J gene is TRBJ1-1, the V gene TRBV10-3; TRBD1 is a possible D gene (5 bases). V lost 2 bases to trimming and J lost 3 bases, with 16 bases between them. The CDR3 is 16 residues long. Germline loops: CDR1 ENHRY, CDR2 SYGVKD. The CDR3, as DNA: TGTGCCATCAGTGAGCAAAACGGGACCAGGGACACTGAAGCTTTCTTT. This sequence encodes CAISEQNGTRDTEAFF.

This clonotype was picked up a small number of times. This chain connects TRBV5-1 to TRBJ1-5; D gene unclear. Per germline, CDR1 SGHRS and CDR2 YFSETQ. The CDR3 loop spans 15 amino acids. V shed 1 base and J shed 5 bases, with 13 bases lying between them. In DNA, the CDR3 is TGCGCCAGCAGCTTGCAGCCCGGAAAAGATCAGCCCCAGCATTTT. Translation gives CASSLQPGKDQPQHF.

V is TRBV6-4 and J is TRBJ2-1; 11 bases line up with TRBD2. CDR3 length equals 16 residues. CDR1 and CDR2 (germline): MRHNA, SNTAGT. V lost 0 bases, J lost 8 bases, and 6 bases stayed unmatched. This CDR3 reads CASSDSKTSGIDEQFF. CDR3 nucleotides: TGTGCCAGCAGTGACTCGAAGACTAGCGGGATTGATGAGCAGTTCTTC.

Written as DNA, the CDR3 is TGTGCCAGCAGCCAAGATGAGGGTAGGGCTGATTCACCCCTCCACTTT. This translates into CASSQDEGRADSPLHF. This chain uses TRBV4-2 with TRBJ1-6; no firm D call. The CDR3 is made up of 16 amino acids. Deletions cut 0 bases from V and 8 bases from J, with 14 bases between. Germline V gene lookup returns CDR1 LGHNA and CDR2 YNFKEQ.

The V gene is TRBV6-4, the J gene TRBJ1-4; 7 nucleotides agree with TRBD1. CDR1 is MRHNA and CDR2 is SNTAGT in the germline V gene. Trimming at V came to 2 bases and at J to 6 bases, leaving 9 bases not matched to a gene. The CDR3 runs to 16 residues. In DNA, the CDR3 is TGTGCCAGCAGTGACCTACCGACAGGGCGGGATGAAAAACTGTTTTTT. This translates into CASSDLPTGRDEKLFF.

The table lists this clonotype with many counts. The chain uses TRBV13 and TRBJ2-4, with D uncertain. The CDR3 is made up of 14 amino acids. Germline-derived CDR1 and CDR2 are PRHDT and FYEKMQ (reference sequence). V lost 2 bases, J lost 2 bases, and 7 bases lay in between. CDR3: CASSLMLTKNIQYF. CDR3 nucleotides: TGTGCCAGCAGCTTAATGTTGACCAAAAACATTCAGTACTTC.

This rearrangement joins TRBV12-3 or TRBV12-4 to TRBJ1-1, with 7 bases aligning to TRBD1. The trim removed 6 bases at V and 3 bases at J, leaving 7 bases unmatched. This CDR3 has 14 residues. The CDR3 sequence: CASRKTGRDTEAFF. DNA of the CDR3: TGTGCCAGCAGGAAGACAGGGAGGGACACTGAAGCTTTCTTT.

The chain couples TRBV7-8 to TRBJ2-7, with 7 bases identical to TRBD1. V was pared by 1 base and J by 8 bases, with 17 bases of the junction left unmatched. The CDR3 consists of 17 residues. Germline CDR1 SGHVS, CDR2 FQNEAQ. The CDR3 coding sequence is TGTGCCAGCAGCTTAGAACGTACCGGGACAGAAAAAACGAAGCAGTACTTC. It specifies CASSLERTGTEKTKQYF.